Listed here are 28 T cell receptor beta chains from one sample, sequenced in a study of cytomegalovirus exposure and HLA in healthy donors. PCR used 60 Vbeta primers and 13 Jbeta primers. Measured with immunoSEQ multiplex PCR; TCRdb has only the in-frame clones, and not every one. The sample has approximately 140,000 clones, under 90% seen once. The material sequenced was PBMCs. These receptors came from a male donor in good health and CMV-seronegative.

This clone was counted between two and nine times. V and J are TRBV10-1 and TRBJ2-7; perhaps TRBD1 as D (6 bases). The length of the CDR3 is 16 residues. Germline CDR1 WNHNN, CDR2 SYGVQD (reference sequence). Trimming shortened V by 2 bases and J by 0 bases, and 14 bases separated the two germline ends. CDR3 sequence (DNA): TGCGCCAGCAGTGAGGCAGGACAGACCAGCTCCTACGAGCAGTACTTC. It codes for CASSEAGQTSSYEQYF.

The CDR3 region has the DNA TGTGCCTGGGGGACAGAAATTCATACGCAGTATTTT. Protein: CAWGTEIHTQYF. V and J are TRBV30 and TRBJ2-3; TRBD1 aligns across 7 bases. Germline V gives CDR1 GTSNPN, CDR2 SVGIG (reference sequence). The V segment lost 5 bases and the J segment 7 bases; nucleotides outside the gene matches: 6. The CDR3 covers 12 residues.

Here the CDR3 DNA reads TGTGCCAGCAGTTTCCAGGGTTTCCAGCCCCAGCATTTT. Translation gives CASSFQGFQPQHF. The chain is built from TRBV28 and TRBJ1-5; tentative D call: TRBD1 (5 bases). The germline V gene has CDR1 MDHEN and CDR2 SYDVKM. Trimming stripped 3 bases from V and 7 bases from J, with 10 bases between. The CDR3 loop spans 13 amino acids.

The rearrangement joins TRBV30 to TRBJ2-5, with 8 bases matching TRBD2. CDR1 GTSNPN and CDR2 SVGIG come from the germline V gene (reference sequence). The CDR3 extends over 12 amino acids. The trim removed 3 bases at V and 5 bases at J, leaving 2 bases unmatched. Here the CDR3 DNA reads TGTGCCTGGAGCAGCGGGGGCGAGACCCAGTACTTC. Translated: CAWSSGGETQYF. The full variable domain, rest sourced from reference TRBV30 and TRBJ2-5, is SQTIHQWPATLVQPVGSPLSLECTVEGTSNPNLYWYRQAAGRGLQLLFYSVGIGQISSEVPQNLSASRPQDRQFILSSKKLLLSDSGFYLCAWSSGGETQYFGPGTRLLVL.

This rearrangement joins TRBV7-9 to TRBJ1-5; a possible D gene is TRBD1 (6 bases). Trimming cost V 4 bases and J 7 bases, with 17 bases left between them. CDR3 size: 15 residues. The V gene's germline CDR1 is SEHNR and CDR2 FQNEAQ (reference sequence). CDR3 region: CASSSSGQGWQPQHF. The CDR3 DNA reads TGTGCCAGCAGCTCATCCGGTCAGGGGTGGCAGCCCCAGCATTTT.

The rearrangement links TRBV7-9 to TRBJ2-3; 7 bases map to TRBD2. Losses at the gene ends were 3 bases for V and 5 bases for J; bases not matched to a gene: 11. CDR1 and CDR2 from the germline V gene are SEHNR and FQNEAQ (reference sequence). The CDR3 spans 16 residues. The CDR3 coding sequence is TGTGCCAGCAGCTTCCCCCAGGGCGGGAGAGGAGATACGCAGTATTTT. It yields the protein CASSFPQGGRGDTQYF.

This rearrangement joins TRBV10-3 to TRBJ2-7; D is unresolved. Germline V gene data show CDR1 as ENHRY and CDR2 as SYGVKD. With 0 bases removed from V and 7 bases from J, the gap between germline ends came to 7 bases. The CDR3 sequence is 12 residues long. CDR3 DNA sequence: TGTGCCATCAGTGAGTCCCAGGCGGAGCAGTACTTC. This gives the protein CAISESQAEQYF.

The chain uses TRBV12-5 and TRBJ2-7; TRBD1 is a possible D gene (6 bases). This CDR3 comprises 13 residues. The V end was cut by 2 bases, the J end by 7 bases, with 12 bases between. CDR1 and CDR2 from the germline V gene are LGHNT and FRNRAP. The CDR3 DNA sequence: TGTGCTAGTGGTTTGCGGAACAGGGAGGAGCAGTACTTC. Translating gives CASGLRNREEQYF.

V is TRBV25-1 and J is TRBJ2-4, with a weak D call TRBD2 (6 bases). Per the germline V gene, CDR1 is MGHDK and CDR2 is SYGVNS. V lost 5 bases and J 4 bases, leaving 21 bases between the germline ends. This CDR3 region has 17 residues. CDR3 nucleotide sequence: TGTGCCAGCAGTCTCTCCGGGACTCAGGGAAGGAAAAACATTCAGTACTTC. This gives the protein CASSLSGTQGRKNIQYF.

V usage is TRBV2 and J usage is TRBJ2-7, with 8 bases matching TRBD1. Germline CDR1 is SNHLY and CDR2 is FYNNEI. Losses at the gene ends were 7 bases for V and 5 bases for J; bases not matched to a gene: 10. The CDR3 length is 14 residues. CDR3 coding DNA: TGTGCCAGCACCGCCTGGGGGACAGGCAACGAGCAGTACTTC. This gives the protein CASTAWGTGNEQYF.

The rearrangement joins TRBV18 to TRBJ1-1; 7 positions agree with TRBD1. The CDR3 loop spans 13 amino acids. J lost 7 bases, V lost 4 bases, and 6 bases had no gene match. Germline CDR1 KGHSH, CDR2 LQKENI. This CDR3 is CASSRPGGNEAFF. In DNA form, the CDR3 reads TGTGCCAGCTCACGTCCAGGGGGAAATGAAGCTTTCTTT.

This clone came up once. This sequence joins TRBV19 and TRBJ2-1; unclear D gene. The CDR3 is 14 residues long. The V gene lost 3 bases and the J gene lost 10 bases, with 16 bases spanning the gap. Germline assignment: CDR1 LNHDA and CDR2 SQIVND (reference sequence). Here the CDR3 reads CASSIPPSQSEQFF. CDR3 nucleotide sequence: TGTGCCAGTAGTATCCCTCCCAGTCAATCAGAGCAGTTCTTC.

The chain links TRBV4-3 to TRBJ2-3, with TRBD2 matching over 14 bases. With V trimmed by 0 bases and J by 5 bases, 4 bases remained unmatched. CDR3 length equals 17 residues. Germline V gene sequence: CDR1 LGHNA, CDR2 YSLEER. The DNA of the CDR3 is TGCGCCAGCAGCCAAGATTGGACTAGCGGGAGGTTAGATACGCAGTATTTT. Residues: CASSQDWTSGRLDTQYF.

V and J are TRBV7-3 and TRBJ2-3, with 14 nucleotides matching TRBD2. Germline-derived CDR1 and CDR2 are SGHTA and FQGTGA. With V trimmed by 3 bases and J by 5 bases, 4 bases remained unmatched. The CDR3 covers 16 residues. The CDR3 DNA follows: TGTGCCAGCAGCTTCGGGACTAGCGGGAGTGGAGATACGCAGTATTTT. Its translation: CASSFGTSGSGDTQYF.

This chain links TRBV9 with TRBJ2-7; TRBD2 matches at 9 bases. With 4 bases clipped from V and 3 bases from J, the junction kept 8 bases outside the gene matches. Per germline, CDR1 SGDLS and CDR2 YYNGEE. CDR3 length: 15 amino acids. DNA of the CDR3: TGTGCCAGCAGCTCCGGGCCAGCGGGAGGCTACGAGCAGTACTTC. It translates to CASSSGPAGGYEQYF.

To note about this clone: A junction end diverges from the germline sequence, so it may reflect a read error. The chain carries TRBV7-7 and TRBJ2-1; D not certain. CDR3 length: 13 residues. Germline V gene data show CDR1 as SSHAT and CDR2 as FNYEAQ (reference sequence). DNA of the CDR3: TGTGCTAGCAGCTTAGATGAGGAAAATGAGCAGTTCTTC. Protein: CASSLDEENEQFF.

This rearrangement joins TRBV27 to TRBJ2-2, with TRBD2 identical over 7 bases. The CDR3 length is 14 residues. CDR1 and CDR2 (germline): MNHEY, SMNVEV (reference sequence). V lost 1 base and J lost 4; bases outside the gene matches: 0. CDR3 DNA sequence: TGTGCCAGCAGTTTATGGGGGGGCACCGGGGAGCTGTTTTTT. This codes for CASSLWGGTGELFF.

The J gene is TRBJ2-7, the V gene TRBV15, with TRBD2 matching over 9 bases. The CDR3 runs to 17 residues. CDR1 LNHNV and CDR2 YYDKDF come from the germline V gene (reference sequence). Unmatched junction bases numbered 8, after V lost 2 bases and J lost 0 bases. The CDR3 sequence: CATSRTTSSGTSYEQYF. For the CDR3, the DNA is TGTGCCACCAGCAGAACAACGTCTAGCGGGACCTCCTACGAGCAGTACTTC.

J is TRBJ2-3 and V is TRBV5-1, with D possibly TRBD2 on 6 matching bases. The length of the CDR3 is 15 residues. V dropped 4 bases and J dropped 3 bases, with 15 bases sitting between them. Germline CDR1 and CDR2: SGHRS and YFSETQ. The DNA of the CDR3 is TGCGCCAGCAGCGCGAGGAGCGCGGGAACAGATACGCAGTATTTT. Translation gives CASSARSAGTDTQYF.

The chain combines TRBV11-2 with TRBJ2-7; TRBD1 matches at 10 bases. J lost 4 bases, V lost 4 bases, and 7 bases had no gene match. CDR1 is SGHAT, CDR2 FQNNGV, per germline. CDR3 length: 15 residues. The DNA of the CDR3 is TGTGCCAGCAGCTACGGGACAGGGGACTATTACGAGCAGTACTTC. This translates into CASSYGTGDYYEQYF.

This clone was picked up one time. Other DNA sequences in this sample translate to the same CDR3. This chain connects TRBV15 to TRBJ2-7; maybe TRBD1 (6 bases). The CDR3 is 13 residues long. V was shortened by 0 bases and J by 4 bases, with 7 bases between the two germline ends. The germline CDR1 and CDR2 sequences are LNHNV and YYDKDF (reference sequence). CDR3 amino acids: CATSREGGYEQYF. CDR3 coding DNA: TGTGCCACCAGCAGAGAAGGGGGTTACGAGCAGTACTTC.

The J gene is TRBJ2-7, the V gene TRBV29-1; 9 nucleotides align to TRBD2. The CDR3 contains 14 residues. CDR1 SQVTM and CDR2 ANQGSEA come from the germline V gene. J gave up 2 bases and V 6 bases, and 8 bases lay outside the gene matches. CDR3: CSVGFGGRAYEQYF. CDR3 in DNA: TGCAGCGTCGGGTTCGGCGGGAGGGCCTACGAGCAGTACTTC.

This rearrangement joins TRBV7-8 to TRBJ1-5; 10 bases fit TRBD1. V lost 4 bases to trimming and J lost 0 bases; unmatched junction nucleotides: 3. This CDR3 region has 16 residues. The germline CDR1 and CDR2 sequences are SGHVS and FQNEAQ. For the CDR3, the DNA is TGTGCCAGCAGCTCGAGACAGGGGGCTAGCAATCAGCCCCAGCATTTT. Its protein is CASSSRQGASNQPQHF.

By share, this clone counts as medium-sized. One junction end disagrees with the germline gene, perhaps due to a read error. The chain carries TRBV20-1 and TRBJ2-1; 11 bases match TRBD1. Germline V gene lookup returns CDR1 DFQATT and CDR2 SNEGSKA (reference sequence). The CDR3 runs to 11 residues. The DNA for the CDR3 is TGCAGTGCTAGAAACCGGGACAGGGGGGTCTTC. Translated, it gives CSARNRDRGVF.

The chain combines TRBV30 with TRBJ2-7, with D tentatively TRBD2 (6 bases). Germline V gives CDR1 GTSNPN, CDR2 SVGIG (reference sequence). Trimming pared 5 bases from V and 3 bases from J, leaving 14 bases between. The CDR3 extends over 13 amino acids. CDR3 protein: CAWGSGVGYEQYF. The CDR3 nucleotides read TGTGCCTGGGGCTCGGGAGTGGGCTACGAGCAGTACTTC.

J is TRBJ2-5 and V is TRBV28, with a possible D match to TRBD2 (5 bases). CDR3 size: 14 residues. Germline values: CDR1 MDHEN, CDR2 SYDVKM. V dropped 2 bases and J dropped 5 bases, with 12 bases sitting between them. This CDR3 reads CASSLDFTGETQYF. CDR3 sequence (DNA): TGTGCCAGCAGTTTAGATTTCACGGGGGAGACCCAGTACTTC.

This clone has more than one count but fewer than ten. This chain connects TRBV2 to TRBJ1-1; weak D call: TRBD1 (5 bases). CDR1 is SNHLY, CDR2 FYNNEI, per germline. Trimming shortened V by 4 bases and J by 4 bases, and 13 bases separated the two germline ends. This CDR3 contains 14 residues. CDR3 coding DNA: TGTGCCAGCAGTGCAGGGCCCGGGGGCACTGAAGCTTTCTTT. It encodes CASSAGPGGTEAFF.

This chain connects TRBV13 to TRBJ2-2, with 11 bases fitting TRBD2. The CDR3 contains 14 residues. Germline V gene sequence: CDR1 PRHDT, CDR2 FYEKMQ (reference sequence). J lost 8 bases, V lost 5 bases, and 4 bases had no gene match. The CDR3 DNA is TGTGCCAGCAGCCTAAGACTAGCGGGAGGGGAGCTGTTTTTT. It specifies CASSLRLAGGELFF.